These T cell receptor beta chains were read from a single sample in a study of T cell responses to AZD1222 COVID-19 vaccine. Assay used: immunoSEQ multiplex PCR; TCRdb lists only in-frame clones, some missing. The table records about 130,000 clones, around 90% of them present only once. Sequenced material: peripheral blood, taken on day 0 of AZD1222 vaccination. The receptors stem from an adult in good health. Each CDR3 is given with its conserved first and last residue. Fields, in order: J gene, V gene, CDR3 protein.

TRBJ1-5,TRBV12-5,CASGFLDPRIGPSNQPQHF
TRBJ2-1,TRBV30,CAWSVRGGSYNEQFF
TRBJ2-7,TRBV7-9,CASSPPQRGSYEQYF
TRBJ1-5,TRBV2,CASNPGQGGQPQHF
TRBJ1-4,TRBV5-6,CASSYVGPDVEEEKLFF
TRBJ2-1,TRBV6-2/TRBV6-3,CASSYSPRQANEQFF
TRBJ1-2,TRBV19,CATYKGQGRSNYGYTF
TRBJ1-2,TRBV2,CASSAAQGAWGYTF
TRBJ2-3,TRBV30,CAWSVRAGVTDTQYF
TRBJ1-6,TRBV3-1/TRBV3-2,CASSQGSSYNSPLHF
TRBJ1-6,TRBV9,CASSVLGQGISPLHF
TRBJ2-1,TRBV5-1,CASSLGVDEQFF
TRBJ1-2,TRBV6-5,CASSYSYGGSYGYTF
TRBJ1-1,TRBV5-1,CASSPQLNTEAFF
TRBJ1-4,TRBV7-9,CASSLGTEKLFF